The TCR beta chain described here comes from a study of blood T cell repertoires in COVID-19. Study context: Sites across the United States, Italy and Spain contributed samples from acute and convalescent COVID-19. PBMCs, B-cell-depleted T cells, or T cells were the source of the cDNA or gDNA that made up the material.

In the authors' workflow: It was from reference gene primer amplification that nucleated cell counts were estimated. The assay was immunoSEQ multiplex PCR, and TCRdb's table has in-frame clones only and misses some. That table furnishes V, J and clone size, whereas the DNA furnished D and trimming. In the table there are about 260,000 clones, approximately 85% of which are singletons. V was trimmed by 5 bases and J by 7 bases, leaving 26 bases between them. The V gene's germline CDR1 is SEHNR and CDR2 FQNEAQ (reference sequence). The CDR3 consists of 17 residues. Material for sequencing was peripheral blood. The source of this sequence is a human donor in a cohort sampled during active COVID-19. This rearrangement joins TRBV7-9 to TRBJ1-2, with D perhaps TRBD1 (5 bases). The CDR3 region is CASSPSRAHCPDCGYTF. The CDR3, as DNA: TGTGCCAGCAGCCCGAGCAGGGCGCATTGTCCTGATTGTGGCTACACCTTC.